A few counts support the clone carrying this TCR beta chain. As handled by the study authors: Scientists estimated how many nucleated cells there were by amplifying reference gene primers. Measured with immunoSEQ multiplex PCR; TCRdb has only the in-frame clones, and not every one. That table furnishes V, J and clone size, whereas the DNA furnished D and trimming. Found here are approximately 27,000 clones, about nine tenths of them singletons; the top ten hold roughly 8.4%. The sample belongs to a study of blood T cell repertoires in COVID-19. At the level of the study: Samples representing acute and convalescent COVID-19 were sourced from the United States, Italy and Spain. PBMCs, B-cell-depleted T cells, or T cells were the source of the cDNA or gDNA that made up the material.

The sequencing sample was made of peripheral blood. The sequence was collected from a woman aged 50 to 60 with active COVID-19.

CDR3 bases: TGTGCCAGCAGCGCCCGGGGGGCCACTGAAGCTTTCTTT. It encodes CASSARGATEAFF. J is TRBJ1-1 and V is TRBV7-9; a weak D match, TRBD1 (6 bases). Germline values: CDR1 SEHNR, CDR2 FQNEAQ (reference sequence). The V gene lost 5 bases and the J gene lost 4 bases, with 11 bases spanning the gap. This CDR3 spans 13 amino acids.